Each of the 8 T cell receptor beta chains below was sequenced from the same sample in a study of blood T cell repertoires in COVID-19. The method was immunoSEQ multiplex PCR; TCRdb's version includes in-frame clones alone and lacks a portion of them. The sample has a few hundred thousand clones, roughly 87% seen once. The sequenced material came from peripheral blood. The receptors were sampled from a woman between 35 and 50 years old who had recovered from COVID-19.

This rearrangement joins TRBV5-6 to TRBJ1-1; possibly TRBD1 for D (6 bases). Germline V CDR1 and CDR2: SGHDT, YYEEEE. The CDR3 contains 12 residues. Trimming took off 4 bases at V and 9 bases at J, with 13 bases between the two ends. The CDR3 DNA reads TGTGCCAGCAGCCCGAACAGGGAGCAAGCTTTCTTT. Translation gives CASSPNREQAFF.

This sequence joins TRBV6-5 and TRBJ1-2, with D uncertain. The germline V and J ends were trimmed by 6 bases and 6 bases, with 17 bases remaining between them. Germline assignment: CDR1 MNHEY and CDR2 SVGAGI. The CDR3 is 14 residues long. The CDR3 spells CASSTPRGSNGYTF. For the CDR3, the DNA is TGTGCCAGCAGCACACCTCGGGGTAGCAATGGCTACACCTTC.

This chain joins TRBV24-1 and TRBJ2-5; 8 positions match TRBD2. Trimming took 9 bases from V and 8 from J; bases not matched to a gene: 7. The CDR3 has 12 residues. Germline values: CDR1 KGHDR, CDR2 SFDVKD. The CDR3 protein is CATPGLGATQYF. For the CDR3, the DNA is TGTGCCACCCCGGGACTAGGAGCAACCCAGTACTTC.

V is TRBV7-9 and J is TRBJ2-2; D possibly corresponds to TRBD2 (5 bases). This CDR3 has 15 amino acids. V lost 3 bases and J 2 bases, leaving 10 bases between the germline ends. CDR1 is SEHNR, CDR2 FQNEAQ, per germline (reference sequence). The CDR3 sequence is CASSFYGINTGELFF. The CDR3 nucleotides read TGTGCCAGCAGCTTTTACGGGATAAACACCGGGGAGCTGTTTTTT.

V is TRBV4-3 and J is TRBJ2-3, with a possible D match to TRBD1 (6 bases). V was cut by 0 bases and J by 0 bases, with 13 bases left in between. This CDR3 contains 17 residues. Germline loops: CDR1 LGHNA, CDR2 YSLEER. CDR3 amino acids: CASSQEGGSRSTDTQYF. As DNA, the CDR3 is TGCGCCAGCAGCCAAGAAGGGGGTTCGAGAAGCACAGATACGCAGTATTTT.

The chain carries TRBV12-2 and TRBJ1-5. TRBV12-2 is classified as a pseudogene. The CDR3 is 11 amino acids. The DNA of the CDR3 is TGTGCAAGTCGCCCTAGGTCGGCCCAGCATTTT. Translated: CASRPRSAQHF.

This clone occurred once. CDR3 loop: CAWGGPETRPDTQYF. The CDR3 DNA is TGTGCCTGGGGGGGGCCCGAGACTAGACCAGATACGCAGTATTTT. The V gene is TRBV30, the J gene TRBJ2-3; D could derive from TRBD1 or TRBD2 (6 bases each). The CDR3 runs to 15 residues. V lost 5 bases and J 4 bases, leaving 19 bases between the germline ends. Germline CDR1 is GTSNPN and CDR2 is SVGIG (reference sequence).

This sequence joins TRBV10-1 and TRBJ1-4; D gene unclear. CDR1 WNHNN and CDR2 SYGVQD come from the germline V gene (reference sequence). With 5 bases removed from V and 5 bases from J, the gap between germline ends came to 15 bases. The CDR3 loop spans 15 amino acids. CDR3 protein: CASSHADFPNEKLFF. For the CDR3, the DNA is TGCGCCAGCAGTCACGCGGACTTTCCAAATGAAAAACTGTTTTTT.